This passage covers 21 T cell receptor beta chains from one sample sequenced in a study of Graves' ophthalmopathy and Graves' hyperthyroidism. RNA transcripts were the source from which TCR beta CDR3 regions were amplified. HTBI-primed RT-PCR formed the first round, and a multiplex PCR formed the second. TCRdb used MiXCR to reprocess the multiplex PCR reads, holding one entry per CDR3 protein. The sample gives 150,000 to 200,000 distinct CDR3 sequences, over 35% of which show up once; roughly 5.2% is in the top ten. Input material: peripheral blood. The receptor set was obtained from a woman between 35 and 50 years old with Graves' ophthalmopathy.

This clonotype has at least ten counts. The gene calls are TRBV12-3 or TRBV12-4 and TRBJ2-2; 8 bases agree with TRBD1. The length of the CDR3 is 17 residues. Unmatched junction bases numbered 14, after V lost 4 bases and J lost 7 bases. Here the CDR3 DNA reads TGTGCCAGCAGTTCCAGGACAGGGCTTTCTGTTAACGGGGAGCTGTTTTTT. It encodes CASSSRTGLSVNGELFF.

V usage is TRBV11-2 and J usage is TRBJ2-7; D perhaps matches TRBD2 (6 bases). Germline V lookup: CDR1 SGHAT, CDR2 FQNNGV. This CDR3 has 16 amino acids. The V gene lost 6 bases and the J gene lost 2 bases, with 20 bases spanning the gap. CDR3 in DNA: TGTGCCAGCAGACCAGTCGGAGGGGACGGGCCCTACGAGCAGTACTTC. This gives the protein CASRPVGGDGPYEQYF.

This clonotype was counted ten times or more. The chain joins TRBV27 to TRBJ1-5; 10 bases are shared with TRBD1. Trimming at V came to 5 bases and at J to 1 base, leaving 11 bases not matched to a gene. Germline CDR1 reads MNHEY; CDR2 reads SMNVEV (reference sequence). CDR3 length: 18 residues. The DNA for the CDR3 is TGTGCCAGCAGTCAAAACTTCCCGGGACAGGGGAGCAATCAGCCCCAGCATTTT. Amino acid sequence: CASSQNFPGQGSNQPQHF.

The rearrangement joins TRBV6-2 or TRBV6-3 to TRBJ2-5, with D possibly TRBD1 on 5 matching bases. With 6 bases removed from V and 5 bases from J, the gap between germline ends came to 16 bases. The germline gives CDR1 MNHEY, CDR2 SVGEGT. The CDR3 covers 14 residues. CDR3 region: CASSLNTGLETQYF. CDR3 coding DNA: TGTGCCAGCAGCCTCAACACAGGTCTGGAGACCCAGTACTTC.

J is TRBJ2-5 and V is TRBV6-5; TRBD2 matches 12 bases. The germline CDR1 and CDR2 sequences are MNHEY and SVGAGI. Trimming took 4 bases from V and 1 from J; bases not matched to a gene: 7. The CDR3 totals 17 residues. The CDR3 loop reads CASSLGETSGSQETQYF. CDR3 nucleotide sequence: TGTGCCAGCAGTTTGGGGGAGACTAGCGGGAGCCAAGAGACCCAGTACTTC.

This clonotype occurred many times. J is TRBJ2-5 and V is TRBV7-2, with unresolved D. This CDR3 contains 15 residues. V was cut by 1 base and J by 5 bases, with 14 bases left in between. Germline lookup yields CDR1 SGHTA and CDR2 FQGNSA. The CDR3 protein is CASSLGLGRTETQYF. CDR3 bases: TGTGCCAGCAGCTTAGGTTTGGGCAGAACCGAGACCCAGTACTTC.

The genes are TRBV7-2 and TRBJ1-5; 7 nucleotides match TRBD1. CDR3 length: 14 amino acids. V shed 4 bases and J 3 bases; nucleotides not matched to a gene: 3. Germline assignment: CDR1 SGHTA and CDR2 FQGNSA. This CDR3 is CASSSGQYNQPQHF. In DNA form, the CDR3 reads TGTGCCAGCAGCTCGGGACAGTACAATCAGCCCCAGCATTTT.

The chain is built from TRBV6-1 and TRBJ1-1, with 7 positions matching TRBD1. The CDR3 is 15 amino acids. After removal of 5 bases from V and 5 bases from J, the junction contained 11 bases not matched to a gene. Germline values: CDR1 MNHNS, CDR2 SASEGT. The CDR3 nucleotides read TGTGCCAGCAGTCCCCGGACAGGTACATCGACTGAAGCTTTCTTT. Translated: CASSPRTGTSTEAFF.

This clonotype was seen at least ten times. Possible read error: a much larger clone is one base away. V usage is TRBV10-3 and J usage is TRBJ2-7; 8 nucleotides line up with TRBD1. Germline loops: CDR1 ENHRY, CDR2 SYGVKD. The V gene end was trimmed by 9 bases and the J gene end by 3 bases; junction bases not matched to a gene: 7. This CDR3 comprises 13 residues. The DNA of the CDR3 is TGTGCCATTACCCTGGACAGGGTCTACGAGCAGTACTTC. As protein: CAITLDRVYEQYF.

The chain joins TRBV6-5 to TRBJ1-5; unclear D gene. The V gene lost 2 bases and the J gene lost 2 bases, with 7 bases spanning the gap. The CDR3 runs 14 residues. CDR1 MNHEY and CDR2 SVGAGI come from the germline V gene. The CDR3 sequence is CASSYGPGNQPQHF. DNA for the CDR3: TGTGCCAGCAGTTACGGCCCGGGCAATCAGCCCCAGCATTTT.

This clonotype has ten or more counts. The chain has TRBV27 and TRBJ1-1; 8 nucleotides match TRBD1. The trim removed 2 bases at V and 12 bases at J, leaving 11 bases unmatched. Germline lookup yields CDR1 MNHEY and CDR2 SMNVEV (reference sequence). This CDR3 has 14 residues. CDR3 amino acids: CASSLSTRQGLTFF. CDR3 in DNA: TGTGCCAGCAGTTTAAGCACGAGACAGGGGTTGACTTTCTTT.

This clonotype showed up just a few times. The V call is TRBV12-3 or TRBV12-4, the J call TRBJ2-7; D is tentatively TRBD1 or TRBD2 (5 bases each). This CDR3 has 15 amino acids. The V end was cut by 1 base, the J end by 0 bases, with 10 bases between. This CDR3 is CASSLGGMSSYEQYF. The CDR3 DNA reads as TGTGCCAGCAGTTTAGGGGGGATGAGCTCCTACGAGCAGTACTTC.

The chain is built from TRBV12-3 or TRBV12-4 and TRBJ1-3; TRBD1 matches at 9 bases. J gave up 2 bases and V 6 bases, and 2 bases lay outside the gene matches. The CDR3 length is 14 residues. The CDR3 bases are TGTGCCAGCAGCGACAGGGGGACTGGAAACACCATATATTTT. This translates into CASSDRGTGNTIYF.

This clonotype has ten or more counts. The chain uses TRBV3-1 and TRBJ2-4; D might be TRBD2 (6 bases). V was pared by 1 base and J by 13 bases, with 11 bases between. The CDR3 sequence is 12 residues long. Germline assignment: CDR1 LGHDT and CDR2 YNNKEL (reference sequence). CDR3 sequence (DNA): TGTGCCAGCAGCCAAGGGTCAGGAGGGCAGTACTTC. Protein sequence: CASSQGSGGQYF.

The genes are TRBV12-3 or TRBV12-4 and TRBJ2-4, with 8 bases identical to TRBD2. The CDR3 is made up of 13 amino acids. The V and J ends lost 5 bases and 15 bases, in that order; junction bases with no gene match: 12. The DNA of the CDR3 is TGTGCCAGCAGTATCGGACTAGCCCAAAGATGGTACTTC. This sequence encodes CASSIGLAQRWYF.

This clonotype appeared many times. In DNA form, the CDR3 reads TGTGCCAGCAGGGAACCGGGACCCCTGCGCGGCTACACCTTC. Protein: CASREPGPLRGYTF. V is TRBV6-1 and J is TRBJ1-2; D is perhaps TRBD1 (5 bases). V shed 6 bases and J shed 8 bases, with 19 bases lying between them. Looked up from germline, CDR1 is MNHNS and CDR2 is SASEGT. The CDR3 extends over 14 amino acids.

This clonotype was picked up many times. This chain's CDR3 is CASSSTTGNYGYTF. Written as DNA, the CDR3 is TGTGCCAGCAGCTCAACCACGGGTAACTATGGCTACACCTTC. This chain connects TRBV7-2 to TRBJ1-2, with D unresolved. This CDR3 has 14 amino acids. Germline assignment: CDR1 SGHTA and CDR2 FQGNSA. V was trimmed by 4 bases and J by 1 base, leaving 10 bases between them.

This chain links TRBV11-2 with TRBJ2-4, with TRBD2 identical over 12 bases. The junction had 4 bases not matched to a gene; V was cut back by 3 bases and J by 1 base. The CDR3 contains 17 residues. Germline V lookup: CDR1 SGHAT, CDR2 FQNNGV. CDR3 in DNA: TGTGCCAGCAGCTTTACTAGCGGGAGGACGGCCAAAAACATTCAGTACTTC. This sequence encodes CASSFTSGRTAKNIQYF.

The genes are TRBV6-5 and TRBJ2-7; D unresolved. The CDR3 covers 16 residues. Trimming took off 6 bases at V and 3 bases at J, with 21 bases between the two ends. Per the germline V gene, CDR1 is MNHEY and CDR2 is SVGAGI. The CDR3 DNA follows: TGTGCCAGCAGCTTAGTGGGCCCCCGCTTGGGCTACGAGCAGTACTTC. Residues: CASSLVGPRLGYEQYF.

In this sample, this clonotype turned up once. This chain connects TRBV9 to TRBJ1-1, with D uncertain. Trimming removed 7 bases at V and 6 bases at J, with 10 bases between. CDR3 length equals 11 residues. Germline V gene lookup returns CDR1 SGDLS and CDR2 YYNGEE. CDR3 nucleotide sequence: TGTGCCAGCCCACCCTTCCCTGAAGCTTTCTTT. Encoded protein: CASPPFPEAFF.

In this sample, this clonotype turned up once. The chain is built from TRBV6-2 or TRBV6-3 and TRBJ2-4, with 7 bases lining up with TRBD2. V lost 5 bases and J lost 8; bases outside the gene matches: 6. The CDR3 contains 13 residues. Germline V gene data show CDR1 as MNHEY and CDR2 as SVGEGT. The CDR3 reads CASSTGRGDIQYF. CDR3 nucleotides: TGTGCCAGCAGTACGGGCCGGGGGGACATTCAGTACTTC.